The subject of this entry is one T cell receptor beta chain. The data were obtained in a study of blood T cell repertoires in COVID-19. Across the study: Some COVID-19 samples were acute and others convalescent; all came from the United States, Italy and Spain. From T cells, B-cell-depleted T cells, or PBMCs came the material, which was cDNA or gDNA.

In the original workflow: Reference gene primer amplification in the assay estimated nucleated cell counts. Data came from immunoSEQ multiplex PCR; TCRdb stores just in-frame clones and leaves some out. That table furnishes V, J and clone size, whereas the DNA furnished D and trimming. The repertoire includes 650,000 to 800,000 clones, about 87% of them detected once, and 0.2% to 0.3% sits in the top ten. The sequenced material came from peripheral blood. This sequence was found in a woman aged 18-29 years with acute or convalescent COVID-19.

This CDR3 is CASGAKQGIHYGYTF. CDR3 DNA sequence: TGTGCTAGTGGAGCCAAACAGGGGATCCACTATGGCTACACCTTC. The chain recombines TRBV12-5 with TRBJ1-2; 7 bases are a match to TRBD1. V shed 6 bases and J 3 bases; nucleotides not matched to a gene: 10. The CDR3 is 15 residues long. Germline V gene sequence: CDR1 LGHNT, CDR2 FRNRAP.